The next 27 T cell receptor beta chains were all read from a single sample in a study of vaccination effects on CD4 cells after COVID-19. Sequencing followed a ViraFEST assay step that expanded antigen-specific CD4+ T cells with viral peptide pools. The culture ran for roughly 10 days before CD4+ T cells were isolated. Prior SARS-CoV-2 infection was absent in the vaccine recipients, as shown by negative nucleocapsid antibodies. No antigen has been identified for these receptors. The repertoire was sequenced with immunoSEQ multiplex PCR; TCRdb's copy has only in-frame clones and lacks some. The data show about 37,000 clones, about three fifths seen once. The sample here was CD4+ T cells from PBMCs cultured with HCoV-OC43 spike peptides, taken before COVID-19 vaccination. Subset denoted: HCoV-OC43 spike overlapping peptide pool stimulation. The source is a human donor who received a COVID-19 vaccine.

The rearrangement uses TRBV29-1 and TRBJ2-2; TRBD1 aligns across 7 bases. The CDR3 loop spans 14 amino acids. Germline V lookup: CDR1 SQVTM, CDR2 ANQGSEA. Germline trimming cut 8 bases from V and 0 bases from J; bases unmatched to any gene: 6. The CDR3, as DNA: TGCAGCATAAAGGGGGCGACGAACACCGGGGAGCTGTTTTTT. The encoded protein is CSIKGATNTGELFF.

The chain employs TRBV5-1 and TRBJ2-2, with a weak D call TRBD1 (5 bases). Germline V gene lookup returns CDR1 SGHRS and CDR2 YFSETQ. The V gene lost 1 base and the J gene lost 3 bases, with 10 bases spanning the gap. CDR3 length equals 15 residues. The CDR3 coding sequence is TGCGCCAGCAGCTTGCTCGACAGTTACACCGGGGAGCTGTTTTTT. Protein sequence: CASSLLDSYTGELFF. The whole variable domain, filled in from reference TRBV5-1 and TRBJ2-2, reads KAGVTQTPRYLIKTRGQQVTLSCSPISGHRSVSWYQQTPGQGLQFLFEYFSETQRNKGNFPGRFSGRQFSNSRSEMNVSTLELGDSALYLCASSLLDSYTGELFFGEGSRLTVL.

This clone was counted between two and nine times. The chain recombines TRBV2 with TRBJ2-1, with D possibly TRBD2 on 5 matching bases. Trimming removed 6 bases at V and 14 bases at J, with 17 bases between. This CDR3 is 12 amino acids long. CDR1 is SNHLY, CDR2 FYNNEI, per germline. The CDR3 is CASRDFNLHEFF. The DNA for the CDR3 is TGTGCCAGCAGGGACTTCAACCTACACGAGTTCTTC.

This clone was seen just once. This rearrangement joins TRBV7-7 to TRBJ2-1; D remains ambiguous. CDR3 length: 16 amino acids. In germline, CDR1 is SSHAT, CDR2 FNYEAQ (reference sequence). Trimming took 1 base from V and 0 from J, leaving 10 bases between them. Here the CDR3 reads CASSLGRLVSYNEQFF. For the CDR3, the DNA is TGTGCCAGCAGCTTAGGTAGACTGGTCTCCTACAATGAGCAGTTCTTC.

CDR3 sequence: CASSRVPNPQYF. CDR3 in DNA: TGTGCCAGCAGCCGAGTTCCCAACCCGCAGTACTTC. This rearrangement joins TRBV7-9 to TRBJ2-7; no clear D. The CDR3 runs to 12 residues. In germline, CDR1 is SEHNR, CDR2 FQNEAQ (reference sequence). With 5 bases removed from V and 9 bases from J, the gap between germline ends came to 14 bases.

The rearrangement uses TRBV25-1 and TRBJ2-7; D gene unclear. V dropped 3 bases and J dropped 0 bases, with 12 bases sitting between them. This CDR3 comprises 15 residues. Germline CDR1 MGHDK, CDR2 SYGVNS. The CDR3 loop reads CASSESGSFSYEQYF. In nucleotides, the CDR3 is TGTGCCAGCAGTGAGTCAGGCTCTTTCTCCTACGAGCAGTACTTC.

This clone was seen a handful of times. The chain carries TRBV2 and TRBJ1-5; 7 bases line up with TRBD1. The trim removed 4 bases at V and 4 bases at J, leaving 4 bases unmatched. Germline V gene data show CDR1 as SNHLY and CDR2 as FYNNEI. CDR3 length: 14 residues. CDR3 bases: TGTGCCAGCAGTGGGACAGGTTGGAATCAGCCCCAGCATTTT. Translated: CASSGTGWNQPQHF. Full variable domain (missing parts from reference TRBV2 and TRBJ1-5): EPEVTQTPSHQVTQMGQEVILRCVPISNHLYFYWYRQILGQKVEFLVSFYNNEISEKSEIFDDQFSVERPDGSNFTLKIRSTKLEDSAMYFCASSGTGWNQPQHFGDGTRLSIL.

The chain uses TRBV9 and TRBJ2-3, with 10 bases matching TRBD2. Germline V gives CDR1 SGDLS, CDR2 YYNGEE. CDR3 length: 17 residues. With V trimmed by 0 bases and J by 3 bases, 7 bases remained unmatched. The CDR3 nucleotides are TGTGCCAGCAGCGTAGCCCCTAGCGGGAGTTCTACAGATACGCAGTATTTT. Protein sequence: CASSVAPSGSSTDTQYF. Together with reference TRBV9 and TRBJ2-3, the CDR3 gives the full variable domain: DSGVTQTPKHLITATGQRVTLRCSPRSGDLSVYWYQQSLDQGLQFLIQYYNGEERAKGNILERFSAQQFPDLHSELNLSSLELGDSALYFCASSVAPSGSSTDTQYFGPGTRLTVL.

The J gene is TRBJ1-5, the V gene TRBV12-1; the D call TRBD1 from the table was never checked on the DNA. TRBV12-1 represents a pseudogene. The CDR3 is 15 residues long. The CDR3 reads CASSPETGSNQPQHF. DNA of the CDR3: TGTGCCAGCAGCCCCGAGACAGGGAGTAATCAGCCCCAGCATTTT.

The chain has TRBV6-4 and TRBJ2-3; TRBD2 is a possible D gene (7 bases). The CDR3 spans 15 residues. Trimming shortened V by 2 bases and J by 0 bases, and 9 bases separated the two germline ends. Germline values: CDR1 MRHNA, CDR2 SNTAGT. CDR3: CASSDGGASTDTQYF. The CDR3 region has the DNA TGTGCCAGCAGTGACGGGGGGGCTAGCACAGATACGCAGTATTTT.

Only a few counts were recorded for this clone. The chain is built from TRBV3-1 (or the pseudogene TRBV3-2) and TRBJ2-3; the D gene is possibly TRBD2 (6 bases). There are 13 residues in the CDR3. V lost 4 bases to trimming and J lost 1 base, with 6 bases between them. Looked up from germline, CDR1 is LGHDT and CDR2 is YNNKEL (reference sequence). CDR3 coding DNA: TGTGCCAGCAGCCGGAGGGGCACAGATACGCAGTATTTT. Translated, it gives CASSRRGTDTQYF.

This clone has more than one count but fewer than ten. This rearrangement joins TRBV14 to TRBJ2-5, with TRBD1 as a possible D gene (5 bases). Germline V gene lookup returns CDR1 SGHDN and CDR2 FVKESK. Trimming shortened V by 3 bases and J by 2 bases, and 10 bases separated the two germline ends. CDR3 size: 14 residues. The CDR3 here is CASSQETVQETQYF. CDR3 nucleotides: TGTGCCAGCAGCCAGGAGACAGTGCAAGAGACCCAGTACTTC.

CDR3 in DNA: TGTGCCAGCGTCCAGACAGGGATCCAGAACACTGAAGCTTTCTTT. Its protein product is CASVQTGIQNTEAFF. The rearrangement joins TRBV25-1 to TRBJ1-1; TRBD1 matches 7 bases. The CDR3 totals 15 residues. V dropped 8 bases and J dropped 1; count of bases not matched to a gene: 10. Germline CDR1 and CDR2: MGHDK and SYGVNS.

The genes are TRBV9 and TRBJ2-3, with a possible D match to TRBD2 (5 bases). The germline gives CDR1 SGDLS, CDR2 YYNGEE. V lost 0 bases, J lost 6 bases, and 8 bases lay in between. The CDR3 is made up of 13 amino acids. CDR3 DNA: TGTGCCAGCAGCGTAGAAATAGCGGATACGCAGTATTTT. Its protein product is CASSVEIADTQYF.

The chain combines TRBV25-1 with TRBJ1-2; no reliable D call. V was shortened by 5 bases and J by 0 bases, with 10 bases between the two germline ends. Germline V gene data show CDR1 as MGHDK and CDR2 as SYGVNS. CDR3 length equals 14 residues. CDR3 sequence (DNA): TGTGCCAGCAGTACTAGAGAAGCTAACTATGGCTACACCTTC. As protein: CASSTREANYGYTF.

The rearrangement links TRBV29-1 to TRBJ2-1; possibly TRBD1 for D (6 bases). V was cut by 4 bases and J by 5 bases, with 12 bases left in between. Germline CDR1 reads SQVTM; CDR2 reads ANQGSEA. This CDR3 is built from 13 residues. The CDR3 here is CSVARTENNEQFF. The CDR3 DNA is TGCAGCGTTGCCAGGACAGAAAACAATGAGCAGTTCTTC.

The chain employs TRBV4-2 and TRBJ1-3; D is ambiguous. The V end was cut by 1 base, the J end by 5 bases, with 12 bases between. The CDR3 sequence is 15 residues long. Germline assignment: CDR1 LGHNA and CDR2 YNFKEQ. In DNA form, the CDR3 reads TGTGCCAGCAGCCAAGGGCATAATTTTAGAAACACCATATATTTT. Translated: CASSQGHNFRNTIYF.

The table lists this clone with a few counts. The V call is TRBV3-1 (or the pseudogene TRBV3-2), the J call TRBJ2-6; the D gene is possibly TRBD1 (7 bases). The CDR3 totals 17 residues. V gave up 6 bases and J gave up 0 bases, with 15 bases separating them. CDR1 and CDR2 from the germline V gene are LGHDT and YNNKEL (reference sequence). The CDR3 nucleotides read TGTGCCAGCAGGCGGGACAGTTCTTTCTCTGGGGCCAACGTCCTGACTTTC. As protein: CASRRDSSFSGANVLTF.

This chain links TRBV7-2 with TRBJ1-2, with 8 bases lining up with TRBD1. The V gene's germline CDR1 is SGHTA and CDR2 FQGNSA. The CDR3 spans 15 residues. The V gene end was trimmed by 5 bases and the J gene end by 3 bases; junction bases not matched to a gene: 8. DNA for the CDR3: TGTGCCAGCAGCCAACAGGGGGGCAGCCACTATGGCTACACCTTC. Encoded protein: CASSQQGGSHYGYTF.

The chain carries TRBV4-1 and TRBJ1-1; 10 positions match TRBD1. The CDR3 runs to 15 residues. Germline V gives CDR1 MGHRA, CDR2 YSYEKL. J lost 4 bases, V lost 3 bases, and 5 bases had no gene match. CDR3 nucleotides: TGCGCCAGCAGCCAGACCCGGGACAGGGGCACTGAAGCTTTCTTT. Translated: CASSQTRDRGTEAFF.

The rearrangement joins TRBV19 to TRBJ2-1, with TRBD2 identical over 11 bases. CDR1 and CDR2 (germline): LNHDA, SQIVND (reference sequence). The CDR3 runs to 14 residues. Unmatched junction bases numbered 1, after V lost 5 bases and J lost 4 bases. The CDR3 DNA sequence: TGTGCCAGTAGTTGGACTAGCGGGTACAATGAGCAGTTCTTC. It translates to CASSWTSGYNEQFF.

This clone was counted a few times. The gene calls are TRBV27 and TRBJ2-1, with a possible D match to TRBD2 (5 bases). This CDR3 spans 14 amino acids. Trimming removed 6 bases at V and 6 bases at J, with 15 bases between. CDR1 and CDR2 from the germline V gene are MNHEY and SMNVEV (reference sequence). This chain's CDR3 is CASRLRAGGNEQFF. The CDR3 bases are TGTGCCAGCAGACTGCGCGCAGGAGGCAATGAGCAGTTCTTC.

The CDR3 loop is CASSQDVYNSPLHF. The CDR3 DNA sequence: TGTGCCAGCAGCCAAGATGTATATAATTCACCCCTCCACTTT. The rearrangement uses TRBV3-1 (or the pseudogene TRBV3-2) and TRBJ1-6, with D unresolved. The CDR3 runs to 14 residues. The V gene lost 0 bases and the J gene lost 4 bases, with 4 bases spanning the gap. Germline CDR1 and CDR2: LGHDT and YNNKEL (reference sequence).

Only a few counts were recorded for this clone. The chain joins TRBV11-3 to TRBJ1-1, with a possible D match to TRBD1 (5 bases). V was shortened by 4 bases and J by 1 base, with 10 bases between the two germline ends. The germline V gene encodes CDR1 SGHNT and CDR2 YENEEA. The CDR3 length is 14 residues. The CDR3 reads CASSWGGQNTEAFF. CDR3 sequence (DNA): TGTGCCAGCAGCTGGGGCGGACAGAACACTGAAGCTTTCTTT.

A few counts support this clone. This rearrangement joins TRBV4-1 to TRBJ2-7, with 9 bases lining up with TRBD1. The CDR3 has 17 amino acids. CDR1 and CDR2 (germline): MGHRA, YSYEKL. V gave up 5 bases and J gave up 2 bases; unmatched junction bases: 13. This CDR3 is CASSWHPDRGGTYEQYF. The CDR3 DNA sequence: TGCGCCAGCAGCTGGCACCCGGACAGGGGTGGAACCTACGAGCAGTACTTC.

J is TRBJ2-1 and V is TRBV30, with TRBD1 matching over 7 bases. This CDR3 has 15 amino acids. J lost 6 bases, V lost 0 bases, and 8 bases had no gene match. The V gene's germline CDR1 is GTSNPN and CDR2 SVGIG (reference sequence). The CDR3, as DNA: TGTGCCTGGAGTGTAGACAGGGTGCTTGGCAATGAGCAGTTCTTC. Its translation is CAWSVDRVLGNEQFF.

This chain joins TRBV5-4 and TRBJ2-6; unclear D gene. The CDR3 contains 16 residues. V was shortened by 1 base and J by 6 bases, with 14 bases between the two germline ends. CDR1 is SGHNT and CDR2 is YYREEE in the germline V gene (reference sequence). CDR3 DNA: TGTGCCAGCAGCTTGTTCGGAAACTTAGAGGCCAACGTCCTGACTTTC. It specifies CASSLFGNLEANVLTF. The full variable domain, with the rest looked up from reference TRBV5-4 and TRBJ2-6, is ETGVTQSPTHLIKTRGQQVTLRCSSQSGHNTVSWYQQALGQGPQFIFQYYREEENGRGNFPPRFSGLQFPNYSSELNVNALELDDSALYLCASSLFGNLEANVLTFGAGSRLTVL.